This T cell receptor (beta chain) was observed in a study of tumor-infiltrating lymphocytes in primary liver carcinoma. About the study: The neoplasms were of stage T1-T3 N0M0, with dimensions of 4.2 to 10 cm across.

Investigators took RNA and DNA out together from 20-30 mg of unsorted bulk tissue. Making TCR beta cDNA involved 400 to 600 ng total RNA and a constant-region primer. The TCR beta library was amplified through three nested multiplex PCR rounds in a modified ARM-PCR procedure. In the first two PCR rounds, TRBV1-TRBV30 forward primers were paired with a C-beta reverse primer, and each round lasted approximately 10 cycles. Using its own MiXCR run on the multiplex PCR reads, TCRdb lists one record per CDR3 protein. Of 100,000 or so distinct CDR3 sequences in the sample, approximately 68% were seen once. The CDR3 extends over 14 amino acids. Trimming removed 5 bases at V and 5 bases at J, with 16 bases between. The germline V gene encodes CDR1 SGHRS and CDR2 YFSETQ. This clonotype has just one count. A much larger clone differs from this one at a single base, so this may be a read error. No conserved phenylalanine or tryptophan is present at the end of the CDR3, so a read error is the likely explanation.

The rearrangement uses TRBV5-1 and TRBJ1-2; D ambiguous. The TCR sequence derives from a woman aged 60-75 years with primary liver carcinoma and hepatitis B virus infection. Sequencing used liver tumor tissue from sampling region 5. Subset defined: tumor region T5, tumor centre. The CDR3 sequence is CASSVGEDEYGYTS. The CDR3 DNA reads TGCGCCAGCAGTGTTGGGGAAGATGAATATGGCTACACCTCC.